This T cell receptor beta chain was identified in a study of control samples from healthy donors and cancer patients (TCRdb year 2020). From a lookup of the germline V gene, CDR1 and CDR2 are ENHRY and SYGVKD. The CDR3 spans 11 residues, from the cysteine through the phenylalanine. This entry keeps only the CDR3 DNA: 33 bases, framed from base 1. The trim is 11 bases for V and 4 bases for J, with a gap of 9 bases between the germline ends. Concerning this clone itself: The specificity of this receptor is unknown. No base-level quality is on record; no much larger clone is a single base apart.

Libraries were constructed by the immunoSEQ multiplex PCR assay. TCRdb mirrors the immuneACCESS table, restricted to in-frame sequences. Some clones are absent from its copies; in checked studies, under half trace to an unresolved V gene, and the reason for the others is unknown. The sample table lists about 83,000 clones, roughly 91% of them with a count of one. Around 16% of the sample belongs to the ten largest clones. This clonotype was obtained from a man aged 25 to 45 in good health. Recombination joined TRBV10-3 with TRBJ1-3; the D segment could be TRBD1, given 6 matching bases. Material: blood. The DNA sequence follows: TGTGCCTGCGGGGGCGGAAACACCATATATTTT. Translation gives CACGGGNTIYF.